The present entry profiles one TCR beta chain with its context. The data belong to a study of blood T cell repertoires in COVID-19. About the research overall: Some COVID-19 samples were acute and others convalescent; all came from the United States, Italy and Spain. The cDNA or gDNA used as material had been derived from T cells, B-cell-depleted T cells, or PBMCs.

Authors' processing steps: Using reference gene primer amplification, nucleated cell counts were estimated. The data were produced by immunoSEQ multiplex PCR, yet TCRdb's version contains in-frame clones alone and is incomplete. V, J and clone size reflect that table, while D and trimming were determined from the DNA. The sample records around 100,000 clones, approximately 80% being singletons. The germline CDR1 and CDR2 sequences are GTSNPN and SVGIG (reference sequence). The CDR3 totals 14 residues. Trimming shortened V by 0 bases and J by 8 bases, and 16 bases separated the two germline ends. This TCR derives from a man in his 70s with active or convalescent COVID-19. This chain uses TRBV30 with TRBJ1-2; a possible D gene is TRBD1 (5 bases). Specimen: peripheral blood. The CDR3 nucleotides are TGTGCCTGGAGTGTAAAGGGGACTTCTGCAGGCTACACCTTC. It translates to CAWSVKGTSAGYTF.